One and the same sample provided the 26 T cell receptor beta chains below, sequenced in a study of T cell responses to AZD1222 COVID-19 vaccine. Sequenced by immunoSEQ multiplex PCR; TCRdb stores in-frame clones only, minus some. This table holds about 85,000 clones, over 85% found once. The material was peripheral blood, obtained on day 0 of AZD1222 vaccination. The receptors were sampled from an adult in good health.

This clone has a single count. This chain joins TRBV12-5 and TRBJ1-4; 7 bases align to TRBD1. From germline, CDR1 is LGHNT and CDR2 FRNRAP. This CDR3 has 14 amino acids. V lost 5 bases to trimming and J lost 3 bases; unmatched junction nucleotides: 3. The CDR3 protein is CASGPQGANEKLFF. CDR3 coding DNA: TGTGCTAGTGGTCCTCAGGGGGCTAATGAAAAACTGTTTTTT.

The chain joins TRBV5-1 to TRBJ1-1; D unresolved. In germline, CDR1 is SGHRS, CDR2 YFSETQ. V shed 0 bases and J shed 1 base, with 7 bases lying between them. The CDR3 sequence is 14 residues long. The CDR3 nucleotides are TGCGCCAGCAGCTTGGGGGCGGAGAACACTGAAGCTTTCTTT. Protein sequence: CASSLGAENTEAFF.

The chain couples TRBV3-1 (or the pseudogene TRBV3-2) to TRBJ2-1; 7 bases line up with TRBD1. The CDR3 has 13 residues. Trimming removed 3 bases from V and 14 bases from J; junction bases left unmatched: 10. Per the germline V gene, CDR1 is LGHDT and CDR2 is YNNKEL (reference sequence). CDR3 sequence reads: CASSHRTGNSKFF. The CDR3 bases are TGTGCCAGCAGCCATCGGACAGGTAATTCTAAGTTCTTC.

The chain recombines TRBV7-9 with TRBJ1-6; the D is unclear. CDR3 size: 16 residues. Trimming left V 3 bases short and J 5 bases short, with 14 bases between. Germline CDR1 reads SEHNR; CDR2 reads FQNEAQ (reference sequence). In DNA, the CDR3 is TGTGCCAGCAGCTTCCGGGAGAGGGAGGATAATTCACCCCTCCACTTT. As protein: CASSFREREDNSPLHF.

The chain recombines TRBV7-2 with TRBJ1-2; perhaps TRBD1 as D (6 bases). V was pared by 4 bases and J by 10 bases, with 16 bases between. Germline V CDR1 and CDR2: SGHTA, FQGNSA. CDR3 length: 13 amino acids. The CDR3 DNA is TGTGCCAGCAGCTCTTTTACAGGGAGTGCCTACACCTTC. This encodes CASSSFTGSAYTF.

V usage is TRBV7-2 and J usage is TRBJ2-7; no clear D gene. The CDR3 contains 15 residues. Germline loops: CDR1 SGHTA, CDR2 FQGNSA. The ends were cut back, 5 bases at V and 0 bases at J, with 14 bases in the middle. CDR3 DNA: TGTGCCAGCAGCGTGACCCACTGGGGCTCCTACGAGCAGTACTTC. This gives the protein CASSVTHWGSYEQYF.

J is TRBJ2-1 and V is TRBV30; possibly TRBD2 for D (6 bases). The length of the CDR3 is 14 residues. Germline V CDR1 and CDR2: GTSNPN, SVGIG (reference sequence). CDR3 DNA: TGTGTCGCTGGAATAGTACGGGGGTACAATGAGCAGTTCTTC. This sequence encodes CVAGIVRGYNEQFF.

V usage is TRBV7-2 and J usage is TRBJ1-2; no definite D call. Deletions cut 4 bases from V and 3 bases from J, with 15 bases between. The CDR3 extends over 15 amino acids. The germline V gene encodes CDR1 SGHTA and CDR2 FQGNSA. CDR3 loop: CASSSRAPGHYGYTF. CDR3 sequence (DNA): TGTGCCAGCAGCTCCCGGGCGCCCGGCCACTATGGCTACACCTTC.

The CDR3 DNA reads as TGTGCCAGCAGCCCACGGACGAGGAGAAACAATCAGCCCCAGCATTTT. Translating gives CASSPRTRRNNQPQHF. The chain employs TRBV5-8 and TRBJ1-5; D remains ambiguous. The CDR3 spans 16 residues. With 4 bases removed from V and 3 bases from J, the gap between germline ends came to 17 bases. Germline V lookup: CDR1 SGHTS, CDR2 YDEGEE.

The rearrangement links TRBV7-9 to TRBJ2-1; D is uncertain. Trimming left V 6 bases short and J 7 bases short, with 22 bases between. The CDR3 has 16 residues. Looked up from germline, CDR1 is SEHNR and CDR2 is FQNEAQ (reference sequence). The CDR3 DNA reads as TGTGCCAGCAGGGCCCAAAGCTATATACATTTAAATGAGCAGTTCTTC. Protein product: CASRAQSYIHLNEQFF.

This chain joins TRBV3-1 (or the pseudogene TRBV3-2) and TRBJ2-3, with no clear D. This CDR3 has 16 amino acids. The V end lost 5 bases, the J end lost 5 bases, and 20 bases lay between the germline ends. Germline V gene data show CDR1 as LGHDT and CDR2 as YNNKEL (reference sequence). CDR3 protein: CASSALHPVMQDTQYF. The CDR3 bases are TGTGCCAGCAGCGCTCTTCATCCTGTCATGCAAGATACGCAGTATTTT.

The chain links TRBV18 to TRBJ1-2, with D tentatively TRBD1 (5 bases). V was shortened by 4 bases and J by 2 bases, with 14 bases between the two germline ends. Germline V CDR1 and CDR2: KGHSH, LQKENI. This CDR3 is 15 amino acids long. CDR3: CASSRNTGPNYGYTF. CDR3 nucleotide sequence: TGTGCCAGCTCACGGAATACAGGCCCCAACTATGGCTACACCTTC.

This chain uses TRBV7-2 with TRBJ1-1; 9 nucleotides match TRBD1. CDR1 and CDR2 (germline): SGHTA, FQGNSA. The CDR3 consists of 15 residues. The V gene end was trimmed by 3 bases and the J gene end by 4 bases; junction bases not matched to a gene: 6. DNA of the CDR3: TGTGCCAGCAGCTTCTCGACAGGGGGGGGCACTGAAGCTTTCTTT. This encodes CASSFSTGGGTEAFF.

The table lists this clone with a count of one. The rearrangement joins TRBV5-1 to TRBJ2-1; D is uncertain. The CDR3 contains 15 residues. Germline V gene data show CDR1 as SGHRS and CDR2 as YFSETQ. Trimming shortened V by 0 bases and J by 0 bases, and 7 bases separated the two germline ends. The CDR3 DNA follows: TGCGCCAGCAGCTTGGGCCCAGACTCCTACAATGAGCAGTTCTTC. Translating it yields CASSLGPDSYNEQFF.

The V call is TRBV7-9, the J call TRBJ1-1; no reliable D call. Germline CDR1 is SEHNR and CDR2 is FQNEAQ (reference sequence). The CDR3 sequence is 13 residues long. Trimming took off 2 bases at V and 0 bases at J, with 4 bases between the two ends. The CDR3 coding sequence is TGTGCCAGCAGCTTACAACTGAACACTGAAGCTTTCTTT. Amino acid sequence: CASSLQLNTEAFF.

The chain recombines TRBV5-4 with TRBJ2-5, with D perhaps matching TRBD1 (7 bases). This CDR3 spans 16 amino acids. Germline V gives CDR1 SGHNT, CDR2 YYREEE (reference sequence). Between the trimmed V and J ends, which lost 4 bases and 2 bases, there was a span of 18 bases. CDR3 DNA: TGTGCCAGCAGCGTGCAGCAGGGGGGCAAACAAGAGACCCAGTACTTC. It is translated as CASSVQQGGKQETQYF.

The chain has TRBV2 and TRBJ2-7; the D gene is possibly TRBD1 (5 bases). This CDR3 contains 14 residues. CDR1 is SNHLY and CDR2 is FYNNEI in the germline V gene. The V and J ends lost 2 bases and 4 bases respectively, with 12 bases between them. This chain's CDR3 is CASSEMLQGYEQYF. In DNA, the CDR3 is TGTGCCAGCAGTGAAATGTTGCAGGGATACGAGCAGTACTTC.

The chain couples TRBV3-1 (or the pseudogene TRBV3-2) to TRBJ2-1; no definite D call. Trimming removed 4 bases from V and 5 bases from J, with 12 bases in between. The germline V gene has CDR1 LGHDT and CDR2 YNNKEL (reference sequence). There are 14 residues in the CDR3. CDR3 loop: CASSPRGPNNEQFF. In DNA form, the CDR3 reads TGTGCCAGCAGCCCCCGTGGCCCCAACAATGAGCAGTTCTTC.

In its sample, this clone was seen a few times. J is TRBJ2-1 and V is TRBV27; 7 nucleotides agree with TRBD1. The CDR3 totals 13 residues. Germline CDR1 reads MNHEY; CDR2 reads SMNVEV (reference sequence). With 2 bases clipped from V and 12 bases from J, the junction kept 7 bases outside the gene matches. The chain's CDR3 is CASSLGARQGQFF. The CDR3 bases are TGTGCCAGCAGTTTAGGGGCCCGACAGGGGCAGTTCTTC.

The gene calls are TRBV11-2 and TRBJ1-5; 10 bases line up with TRBD1. V lost 5 bases to trimming and J lost 3 bases; unmatched junction nucleotides: 4. The CDR3 runs to 15 residues. Germline assignment: CDR1 SGHAT and CDR2 FQNNGV. CDR3 nucleotides: TGTGCCAGCAGCCCCGGGACAGGGGACAATCAGCCCCAGCATTTT. It yields the protein CASSPGTGDNQPQHF.

The CDR3 loop is CASSSNYADTQYF. Here the CDR3 DNA reads TGTGCCAGCAGCTCCAACTACGCAGATACGCAGTATTTT. The chain uses TRBV7-6 and TRBJ2-3; D is undetermined. Trimming shortened V by 4 bases and J by 4 bases, and 9 bases separated the two germline ends. This CDR3 is built from 13 residues. Germline loops: CDR1 SGHVS, CDR2 FNYEAQ.

This chain uses TRBV10-3 with TRBJ1-2, with D uncertain. In germline, CDR1 is ENHRY, CDR2 SYGVKD. V was cut by 2 bases and J by 8 bases, with 15 bases left in between. CDR3 length: 14 amino acids. The CDR3 sequence: CAISEAGSTAGYTF. CDR3 nucleotides: TGTGCCATCAGTGAGGCGGGGAGCACGGCAGGCTACACCTTC.

This clone was seen a single time. The V call is TRBV4-1, the J call TRBJ1-6; D remains ambiguous. There are 18 residues in the CDR3. Deletions cut 0 bases from V and 0 bases from J, with 12 bases between. Germline V gene sequence: CDR1 MGHRA, CDR2 YSYEKL. The CDR3 sequence is CASSQEAAGLSYNSPLHF. The CDR3 coding sequence is TGCGCCAGCAGCCAAGAAGCTGCGGGCCTCTCCTATAATTCACCCCTCCACTTT.

The rearrangement uses TRBV11-2 and TRBJ2-3; 10 bases align to TRBD2. This CDR3 has 17 amino acids. Germline V lookup: CDR1 SGHAT, CDR2 FQNNGV. V was clipped by 5 bases and J by 2 bases; unmatched bases: 10. Here the CDR3 reads CASSKSSGGTSTDTQYF. CDR3 DNA sequence: TGTGCCAGCAGCAAATCTAGCGGGGGTACCTCCACAGATACGCAGTATTTT.

This clone showed up just once. This rearrangement joins TRBV6-5 to TRBJ1-5; D is unresolved. Germline values: CDR1 MNHEY, CDR2 SVGAGI. The CDR3 runs to 15 residues. V was pared by 4 bases and J by 2 bases, with 12 bases between. The CDR3 loop is CASSSSVFGNQPQHF. CDR3 sequence (DNA): TGTGCCAGCAGTTCGTCTGTGTTTGGCAATCAGCCCCAGCATTTT.

The genes are TRBV11-2 and TRBJ2-7, with a possible D match to TRBD1 (6 bases). The CDR3 is made up of 13 amino acids. Trimming left V 6 bases short and J 3 bases short, with 12 bases between. The germline CDR1 and CDR2 sequences are SGHAT and FQNNGV. CDR3 in amino acids: CASSRTRGYEQYF. The CDR3 nucleotides are TGTGCCAGCAGTAGGACCAGGGGCTACGAGCAGTACTTC.